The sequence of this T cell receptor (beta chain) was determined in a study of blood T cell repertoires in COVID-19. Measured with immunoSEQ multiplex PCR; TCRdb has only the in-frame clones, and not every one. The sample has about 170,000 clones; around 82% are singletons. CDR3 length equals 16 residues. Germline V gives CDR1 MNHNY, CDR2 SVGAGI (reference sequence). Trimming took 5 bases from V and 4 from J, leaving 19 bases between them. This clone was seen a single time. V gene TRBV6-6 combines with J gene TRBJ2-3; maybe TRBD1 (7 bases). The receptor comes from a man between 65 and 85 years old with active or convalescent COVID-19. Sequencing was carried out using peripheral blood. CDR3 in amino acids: CASSTPDRSGADTQYF. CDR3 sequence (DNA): TGTGCCAGCAGTACCCCGGACAGGTCGGGAGCAGATACGCAGTATTTT.